The clone carrying this T cell receptor (beta chain) was recorded at least ten times. Germline CDR1 and CDR2: MNHEY and SVGEGT. The CDR3 is made up of 15 amino acids. Trimming took 8 bases from V and 0 from J, leaving 14 bases between them. The entry originates in a study of tumor-infiltrating lymphocytes in primary liver carcinoma. From unsorted bulk tissue weighing about 20-32 mg, DNA and RNA were co-extracted. A primer matching the constant region was used to make TCR beta cDNA from 500 ng of total RNA. TCR beta libraries came from three nested multiplex PCR rounds using slightly modified ARM-PCR. Two initial PCR rounds of about 11 cycles each paired TRBV1-TRBV30 forward primers with a C-beta reverse primer. TCRdb re-called the multiplex PCR reads with MiXCR, one entry per CDR3 protein. The data show fewer than 150,000 distinct CDR3 sequences, with roughly three fifths seen just once and about a tenth held by the top ten.

Sample: liver tumor tissue from sampling region 1. The subset was: tumor region T1, superior pole. The sequence derives from a woman between 55 and 75 years old with primary liver carcinoma and hepatitis B virus infection. V is TRBV6-2 or TRBV6-3 and J is TRBJ2-1; TRBD2 might be the D (5 bases). The CDR3 sequence is CASETTRSSYNEQFF. The CDR3 coding sequence is TGTGCCAGCGAAACCACTAGGAGCTCCTACAATGAGCAGTTCTTC.